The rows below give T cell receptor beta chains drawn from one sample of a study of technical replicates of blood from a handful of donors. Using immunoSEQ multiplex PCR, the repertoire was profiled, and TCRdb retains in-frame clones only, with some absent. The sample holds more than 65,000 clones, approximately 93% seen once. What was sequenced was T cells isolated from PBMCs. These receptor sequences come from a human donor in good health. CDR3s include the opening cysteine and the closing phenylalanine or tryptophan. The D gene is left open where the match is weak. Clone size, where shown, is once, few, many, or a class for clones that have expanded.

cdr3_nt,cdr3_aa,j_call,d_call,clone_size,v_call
TGCGCCAGCCATAGCCCCCCGTCGGGCGAGCAGTACTTC,CASHSPPSGEQYF,TRBJ2-7,NA,NA,TRBV5-1
TGCGCCAGCAGCGCCGAACGGGGGGGCACTGAAGCTTTCTTT,CASSAERGGTEAFF,TRBJ1-1,NA,NA,TRBV5-1
TGTGCCAGCGACACTAGTAACGGAGATACGCAGTATTTT,CASDTSNGDTQYF,TRBJ2-3,NA,NA,TRBV28
TGTGCCAGCAGCTTATCAGGCCTTATGAACACTGAAGCTTTCTTT,CASSLSGLMNTEAFF,TRBJ1-1,NA,NA,TRBV7-9
TGTGCCAGCAGATCCGGGACTAGCGGCTACAATGAGCAGTTCTTC,CASRSGTSGYNEQFF,TRBJ2-1,TRBD2,NA,TRBV7-2
TGTGCCTGGAGTTCACCGTGGACAGGGGGGACTGAAGCTTTCTTT,CAWSSPWTGGTEAFF,TRBJ1-1,TRBD1,once,TRBV30
TGTGCCAGCAGTTTCCGACTAGCGGGAGGTGGCTACGAGCAGTACTTC,CASSFRLAGGGYEQYF,TRBJ2-7,TRBD2,NA,TRBV2
TGTGCCAGCAGTTCCCCCTCAGCGGGATCCTACAATGAGCAGTTCTTC,CASSSPSAGSYNEQFF,TRBJ2-1,TRBD2,NA,TRBV6-6
TGTGCCAGCAGCTTGGGCGGGGCATCGGGTGCCGAAAAACTGTTTTTT,CASSLGGASGAEKLFF,TRBJ1-4,NA,NA,TRBV5-6
TGTGCCTGGAGCAGGGATTTGAACACTGAAGCTTTCTTT,CAWSRDLNTEAFF,TRBJ1-1,NA,NA,TRBV30
TGTGCCAGCAGTGAACGGGTCCCCAATCAGCCCCAGCATTTT,CASSERVPNQPQHF,TRBJ1-5,NA,few,TRBV6-1
TGTGCCAGCAGCGTGGGGGGTCCCGGGGCCAACGTCCTGACTTTC,CASSVGGPGANVLTF,TRBJ2-6,NA,NA,TRBV7-3
TGTGCCAGCAGTCACTATGGGACAGGGAATGGCTACACCTTC,CASSHYGTGNGYTF,TRBJ1-2,TRBD1,NA,TRBV6-6
TGTGCCAGCAGTTTTAACAGACCCTACGAGCAGTACTTC,CASSFNRPYEQYF,TRBJ2-7,NA,NA,TRBV28
TGTGCCAGCTTTGCACAGGCTAGTTTGGCCCAGCATTTT,CASFAQASLAQHF,TRBJ1-5,NA,NA,TRBV28
TGCGCCAGCAGCTTGGAAGGACAGGCCTACGAGCAGTACTTC,CASSLEGQAYEQYF,TRBJ2-7,TRBD1,NA,TRBV5-1
TGTGCCAGCAGTTACCCCGACAGGGACACTGAAGCTTTCTTT,CASSYPDRDTEAFF,TRBJ1-1,TRBD1,NA,TRBV6-5
TGTGCCAGTAGTGGGGGGACTCGATGGGCGGCGGCTGAAGCTTTCTTT,CASSGGTRWAAAEAFF,TRBJ1-1,NA,once,TRBV19
TGCGCCAGCAGCCAAGTTTGGGAGACTGAGCAGTTCTTC,CASSQVWETEQFF,TRBJ2-1,NA,NA,TRBV4-1
TGCGCCAGCAGCCAAGATGGAAGCGGGAGAGCGGATACGCAGTATTTT,CASSQDGSGRADTQYF,TRBJ2-3,TRBD2,NA,TRBV4-1
TGCAGCGTTGCCGTTCCCAGCAATCAGCCCCAGCATTTT,CSVAVPSNQPQHF,TRBJ1-5,NA,NA,TRBV29-1
TGTGCCACCAGCTCAGGGTACACTGAAGCTTTCTTT,CATSSGYTEAFF,TRBJ1-1,NA,NA,TRBV15